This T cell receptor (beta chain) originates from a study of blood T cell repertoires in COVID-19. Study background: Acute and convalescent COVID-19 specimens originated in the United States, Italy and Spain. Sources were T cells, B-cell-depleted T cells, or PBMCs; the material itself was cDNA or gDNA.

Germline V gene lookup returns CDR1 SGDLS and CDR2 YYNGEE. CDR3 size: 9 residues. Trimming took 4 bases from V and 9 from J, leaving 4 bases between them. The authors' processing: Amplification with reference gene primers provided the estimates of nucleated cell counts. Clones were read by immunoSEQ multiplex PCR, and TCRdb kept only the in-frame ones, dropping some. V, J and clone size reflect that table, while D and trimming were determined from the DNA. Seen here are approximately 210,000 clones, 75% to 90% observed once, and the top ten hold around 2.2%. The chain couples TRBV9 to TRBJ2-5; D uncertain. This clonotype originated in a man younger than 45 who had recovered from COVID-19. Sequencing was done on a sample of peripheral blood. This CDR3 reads CASSPAQYF. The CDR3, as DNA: TGTGCCAGCAGCCCAGCCCAGTACTTC.